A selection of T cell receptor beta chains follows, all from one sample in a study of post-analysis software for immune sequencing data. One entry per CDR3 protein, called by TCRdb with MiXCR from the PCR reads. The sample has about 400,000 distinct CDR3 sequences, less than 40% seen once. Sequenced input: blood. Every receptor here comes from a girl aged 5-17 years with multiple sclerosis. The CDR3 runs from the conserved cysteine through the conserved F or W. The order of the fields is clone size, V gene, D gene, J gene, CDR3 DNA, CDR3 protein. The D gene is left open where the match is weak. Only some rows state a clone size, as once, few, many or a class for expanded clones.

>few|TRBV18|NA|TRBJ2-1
TGTGCCAGCTCACCGTCTGGGAATGAGCAGTTCTTC
CASSPSGNEQFF
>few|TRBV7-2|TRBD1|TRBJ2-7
TGTGCCAGCAGCTTGACAGGGGGCATCGACGAGCAGTACTTC
CASSLTGGIDEQYF
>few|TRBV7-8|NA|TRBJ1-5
TGTGCCAGCAGCTTCGGTCAGGTTAGCAATCAGCCCCAGCATTTT
CASSFGQVSNQPQHF
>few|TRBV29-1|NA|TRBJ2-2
TGCAGCGCTTTGGGACGGAACACCGGGGAGCTGTTTTTT
CSALGRNTGELFF
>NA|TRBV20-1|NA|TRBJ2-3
TGCAGTGCTAGCAGGGTATGGGACGCTAGCACAGATACGCAGTATTTT
CSASRVWDASTDTQYF
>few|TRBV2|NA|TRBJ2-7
TGTGCCAGCAGTGAAGTAAACAGGGAGGGCGAGCAGTACTTC
CASSEVNREGEQYF
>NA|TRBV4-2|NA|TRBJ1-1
TGTGCCAGCAGCCAAGACTATTCAGGTGGAAGCACTGAAGCTTTCTTT
CASSQDYSGGSTEAFF
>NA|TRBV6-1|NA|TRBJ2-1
TGTGCCAGCAGTGAAGCGGGGGCCGGCGGGGGACCCTACAATGAGCAGTTCTTC
CASSEAGAGGGPYNEQFF
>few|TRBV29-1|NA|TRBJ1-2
TGCAGCTCAGCCGAATCCACTAACTATGGCTACACCTTC
CSSAESTNYGYTF
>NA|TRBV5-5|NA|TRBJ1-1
TGTGCCAGCAGCCTTTGGCTGGAGAACACTGAAGCTTTCTTT
CASSLWLENTEAFF
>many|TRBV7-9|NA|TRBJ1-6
TGTGCCAGCGGCTCTCTGGAGGTTTCACCCCTCCACTTT
CASGSLEVSPLHF
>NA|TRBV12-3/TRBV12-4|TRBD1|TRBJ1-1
TGTGCCAGCAGCTATGGGACAGGGGGAGCTTTCTTT
CASSYGTGGAFF
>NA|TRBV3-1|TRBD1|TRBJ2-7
TGTGCCAGCAGCCAAGCCGCAGGGGGATTCTACGAGCAGTACTTC
CASSQAAGGFYEQYF
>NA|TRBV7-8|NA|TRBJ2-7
TGTGCCAGCAGCTCCGCGGGTTGGTACGAGCAGTACTTC
CASSSAGWYEQYF
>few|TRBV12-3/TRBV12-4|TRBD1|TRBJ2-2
TGTGCGTTCCGGACAGGGTCGTTGGACACCGGGGAGCTGTTTTTT
CAFRTGSLDTGELFF
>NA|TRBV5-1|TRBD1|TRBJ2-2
TGCGCCAGCAGCCCGGACAGGGAGTTAGCCGGGGAGCTGTTTTTT
CASSPDRELAGELFF
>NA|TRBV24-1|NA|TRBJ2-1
TGTGCCACCAGTGATTTGCCGGGCGTGGGCTACAATGAGCAGTTCTTC
CATSDLPGVGYNEQFF
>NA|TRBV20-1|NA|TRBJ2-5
TGCAGTGCTAGGTCCGAAGTCTGGGGGGGCGAGACCCAGTACTTC
CSARSEVWGGETQYF
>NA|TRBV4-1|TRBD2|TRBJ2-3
TGCGCCAGCAGGCCTATAGCGGGGGGGAGGACAGATACGCAGTATTTT
CASRPIAGGRTDTQYF
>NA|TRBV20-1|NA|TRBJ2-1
TGCAGTGCTAGAGTTAGATCCGGCTACAATGAGCAGTTCTTC
CSARVRSGYNEQFF
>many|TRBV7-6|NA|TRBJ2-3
TGTGCCAGCAGCTTATTACTCGGACCAGATACGCAGTATTTT
CASSLLLGPDTQYF
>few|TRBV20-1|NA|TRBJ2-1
TGCAGTGCTAGAGATCCTGGGGGGGCCATCTCCTACAATGAGCAGTTCTTC
CSARDPGGAISYNEQFF
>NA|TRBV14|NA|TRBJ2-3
TGTGCCAGCAGCTGGGACGCTAGCACCACAGATACGCAGTATTTT
CASSWDASTTDTQYF
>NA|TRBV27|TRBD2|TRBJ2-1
TGTGCCAGCAGTTCCGCGCCGGGACTAGCAGCCTCCAATGAGCAGTTCTTC
CASSSAPGLAASNEQFF
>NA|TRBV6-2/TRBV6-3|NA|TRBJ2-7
TGTGCCAGCAGTTACTCAGTTCCGGCCTACGAGCAGTACTTC
CASSYSVPAYEQYF
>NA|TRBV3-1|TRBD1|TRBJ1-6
TGTGCCAGCAGCCAAAGGGGGGACAGGGGGTCACCCCTCCACTTT
CASSQRGDRGSPLHF
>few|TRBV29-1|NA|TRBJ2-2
TGCAGCGTTGAGACACAGCCGAACACCGGGGAGCTGTTTTTT
CSVETQPNTGELFF
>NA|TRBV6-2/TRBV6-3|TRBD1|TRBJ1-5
TGTGCCAGCTGGGGACAGTTCGATCAGCCCCAGCATTTT
CASWGQFDQPQHF
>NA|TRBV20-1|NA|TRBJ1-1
TGCAGTGCTAGAGTAGGGGGGAACACTGAAGCTTTCTTT
CSARVGGNTEAFF
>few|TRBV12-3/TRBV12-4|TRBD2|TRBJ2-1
TGTGCCAGCAGTTGGGGAGGGCCGGGTGAGCAGTTCTTC
CASSWGGPGEQFF
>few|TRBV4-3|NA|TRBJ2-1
TGCGCCAGCAGCCAAGCTACGGGGCGAGCGTCCAATGAGCAGTTCTTC
CASSQATGRASNEQFF
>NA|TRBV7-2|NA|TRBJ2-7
TGTGCCAGCAGCTTAGGTGTTCAGGGGAGGTACGAGCAGTACTTC
CASSLGVQGRYEQYF
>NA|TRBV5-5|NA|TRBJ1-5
TGTGCCAGCAGGACAGACAAATATCAACCCCAGCATTTT
CASRTDKYQPQHF
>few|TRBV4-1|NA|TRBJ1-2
TGCGCCAGCAGCCAAGACTCCGGTTCTCATGGCTACACCTTC
CASSQDSGSHGYTF
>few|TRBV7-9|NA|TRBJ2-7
TGTGCCGCCGAGAGCTCCTACGAGCAGTACTTC
CAAESSYEQYF
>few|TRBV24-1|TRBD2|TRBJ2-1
TGTGCCACCCAATCTAGCGGACCCTACAATGAGCAGTTCTTC
CATQSSGPYNEQFF
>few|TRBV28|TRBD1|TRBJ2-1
TGTGCCAGCAGTCCGGGGACAGGTGAGCAGTTCTTC
CASSPGTGEQFF
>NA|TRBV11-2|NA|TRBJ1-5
TGTGCCAGCAGCTTAGATCGGAGCTTTAATCAGCCCCAGCATTTT
CASSLDRSFNQPQHF
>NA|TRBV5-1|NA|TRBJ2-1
TGCGCCAGCAGGACGACGGGGGCCGGTTCCAATGAGCAGTTCTTC
CASRTTGAGSNEQFF
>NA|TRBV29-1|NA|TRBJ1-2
TGCAGCGTTCGGGCCGGGGGGAACTATGGCTACACCTTC
CSVRAGGNYGYTF
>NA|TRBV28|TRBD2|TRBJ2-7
TGTGCCAGCAGTCTTACGGGGGGGATGAGTTACGAGCAGTACTTC
CASSLTGGMSYEQYF
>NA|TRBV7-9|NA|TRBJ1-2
TGTGCCAGCAGCCCGGAAATGCGCGGCTACACCTTC
CASSPEMRGYTF
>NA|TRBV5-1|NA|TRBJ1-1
TGCGCCAGCAGCCCCGGACACGGGAACACTGAAGCTTTCTTT
CASSPGHGNTEAFF
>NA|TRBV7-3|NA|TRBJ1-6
TGTGCCAGCAGCGCCAGACAGGAGTCGGCCCCCCACTTT
CASSARQESAPHF
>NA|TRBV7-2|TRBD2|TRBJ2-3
TGTGCCAGCACCCTTACGGGGGGACCAGATACGCAGTATTTT
CASTLTGGPDTQYF
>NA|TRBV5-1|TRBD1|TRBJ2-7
TGCGCCAGCAGCTTCAGTTCCGGGACAGGGGGCTCCTACGAGCAGTACTTC
CASSFSSGTGGSYEQYF
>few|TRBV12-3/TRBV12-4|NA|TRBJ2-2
TGTGCCAGCAGTTTGCACACCGGGGAGCTGTTTTTT
CASSLHTGELFF
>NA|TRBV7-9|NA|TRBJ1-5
TGTGCCAGCAGCCGGGGGGGTCAGCCCCAGCATTTT
CASSRGGQPQHF
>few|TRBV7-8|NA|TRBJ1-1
TGTGCCAGCATCTTAGGGACTGCTAACACTGAAGCTTTCTTT
CASILGTANTEAFF
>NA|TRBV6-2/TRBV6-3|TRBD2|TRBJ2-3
TGTGCCAGCACCCGAAGCGGGGTTAGGACAGATACGCAGTATTTT
CASTRSGVRTDTQYF
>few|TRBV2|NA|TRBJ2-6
TGTGCCAGCACCAGAAGTACTGGATCTGGGGCCAACGTCCTGACTTTC
CASTRSTGSGANVLTF
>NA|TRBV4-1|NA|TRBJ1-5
TGCGCCAGCAGCCAATTGCAGGGGACAAGTGGCAATCAGCCCCAGCATTTT
CASSQLQGTSGNQPQHF